The rows below give T cell receptor beta chains drawn from one sample of a study of cytomegalovirus exposure and HLA in healthy donors. The repertoire was sequenced with immunoSEQ multiplex PCR; TCRdb's copy has only in-frame clones and lacks some. The table has roughly 130,000 clones, 80% seen once. The sample comprised PBMCs. All receptors derive from a man aged 35 to 55 in good health and CMV-seronegative. Each CDR3 is given with its conserved first and last residue. Fields, in order: J gene, clone size, V gene, D gene, CDR3 protein, CDR3 DNA. D genes are given only for firm matches. Only some rows state a clone size, as once, few, many or a class for expanded clones.

>TRBJ2-5|-|TRBV6-1|-
CASSESTGRETQYF
TGTGCCAGCAGTGAATCGACCGGGAGAGAGACCCAGTACTTC
>TRBJ1-2|-|TRBV28|-
CASSYQGTGGYTF
TGTGCCAGCAGCTATCAGGGTACTGGTGGCTACACCTTC
>TRBJ2-7|once|TRBV5-1|-
CASSPAGQAGEQYF
TGCGCCAGCAGCCCTGCCGGACAGGCGGGAGAGCAGTACTTC
>TRBJ1-2|-|TRBV6-1|-
CASSETGLPAGYGYTF
TGTGCCAGCAGTGAGACCGGGCTCCCGGCGGGCTATGGCTACACCTTC
>TRBJ2-7|-|TRBV7-2|-
CASSLPTSSYEQYF
TGTGCCAGCAGCTTACCTACTAGCTCCTACGAGCAGTACTTC
>TRBJ2-5|once|TRBV6-1|TRBD1
CASSLGQGKETQYF
TGTGCCAGCAGCTTGGGACAGGGCAAAGAGACCCAGTACTTC
>TRBJ2-7|-|TRBV2|TRBD2
CASTLGGTQSYEQYF
TGTGCCAGCACCCTGGGGGGGACGCAGTCTTACGAGCAGTACTTC
>TRBJ1-4|-|TRBV4-1|-
CASSQVYSTNEKLFF
TGCGCCAGCAGCCAAGTTTATTCAACTAATGAAAAACTGTTTTTT
>TRBJ2-1|-|TRBV7-6|-
CASSLDPTSTEQFF
TGTGCCAGCAGCTTAGACCCAACTAGCACCGAGCAGTTCTTC
>TRBJ1-6|-|TRBV6-5|-
CASSREVGNSPLHF
TGTGCCAGCAGCAGGGAGGTCGGAAATTCACCCCTCCACTTT
>TRBJ2-1|-|TRBV5-4|-
CASRADSAYNEQFF
TGTGCCAGCAGAGCGGACAGCGCCTACAATGAGCAGTTCTTC
>TRBJ2-2|-|TRBV7-2|-
CASSGGPSGTGELFF
TGTGCCAGCAGCGGCGGGCCTTCGGGCACCGGGGAGCTGTTTTTT
>TRBJ1-1|-|TRBV27|-
CASRSGVLTEAFF
TGTGCCAGCAGGTCGGGGGTTCTCACTGAAGCTTTCTTT
>TRBJ1-1|-|TRBV4-1|-
CASSQEGSLGAFF
TGCGCCAGCAGCCAAGAAGGGAGCCTGGGAGCTTTCTTT
>TRBJ1-1|-|TRBV5-1|-
CASSLDGGRNTEAFF
TGCGCCAGCAGCTTGGATGGGGGGAGGAACACTGAAGCTTTCTTT
>TRBJ1-2|-|TRBV18|-
CASSLVGSNYGYTF
TGTGCCAGCTCACTCGTGGGCAGCAACTATGGCTACACCTTC
>TRBJ2-5|-|TRBV28|-
CASSLGGRVETQYF
TGTGCCAGCAGTTTAGGAGGTCGGGTGGAGACCCAGTACTTC
>TRBJ2-5|-|TRBV5-1|-
CASSFGGQQETQYF
TGCGCCAGCAGCTTTGGAGGGCAGCAAGAGACCCAGTACTTC
>TRBJ2-1|-|TRBV11-3|TRBD2
CASSLGASGRYNEQFF
TGTGCCAGCAGCTTAGGGGCTAGCGGGAGATACAATGAGCAGTTCTTC
>TRBJ1-1|-|TRBV7-8|TRBD1
CASSFVRGLLLTEAFF
TGTGCCAGCAGCTTTGTTAGGGGGCTCTTACTCACTGAAGCTTTCTTT
>TRBJ1-1|few|TRBV11-1|-
CASSSYRPGNTEAFF
TGTGCCAGCAGCTCGTATCGCCCAGGGAACACTGAAGCTTTCTTT
>TRBJ2-7|-|TRBV7-9|-
CASSLGLARSYEQYF
TGTGCCAGCAGCTTAGGGCTAGCGCGTTCCTACGAGCAGTACTTC
>TRBJ1-2|-|TRBV6-6|-
CASSYGLGDSGYTF
TGTGCCAGCAGTTACGGATTAGGGGACTCTGGCTACACCTTC
>TRBJ2-7|few|TRBV6-1|TRBD2
CASSDGLAGERNEQYF
TGTGCCAGCAGTGATGGACTAGCGGGAGAAAGAAACGAGCAGTACTTC
>TRBJ1-4|-|TRBV5-1|-
CASSFRDINEKLFF
TGCGCCAGCAGCTTCCGGGACATCAATGAAAAACTGTTTTTT
>TRBJ2-5|-|TRBV15|TRBD2
CATGTSGFQETQYF
TGTGCCACGGGGACTAGCGGGTTCCAAGAGACCCAGTACTTC
>TRBJ2-5|-|TRBV7-9|TRBD2
CASSLSSGRARETQYF
TGTGCCAGCAGCTTGAGTAGCGGGAGGGCCAGAGAGACCCAGTACTTC
>TRBJ1-6|-|TRBV11-1|-
CASSFTSRLDSPLHF
TGTGCCAGCAGCTTTACGTCCCGGTTGGATTCACCCCTCCACTTT
>TRBJ2-3|-|TRBV5-1|TRBD1
CASSLDRGTLGQYF
TGCGCCAGCAGCTTGGACAGGGGGACCCTAGGGCAGTATTTT
>TRBJ2-7|-|TRBV7-2|TRBD2
CASSLTSGRYEQYF
TGTGCCAGCAGCTTGACTAGCGGGAGGTACGAGCAGTACTTC
>TRBJ2-3|many|TRBV6-1|-
CAADSRPDTQYF
TGTGCCGCGGACAGCCGTCCAGATACGCAGTATTTT
>TRBJ1-4|-|TRBV6-1|-
CASSEAGGANEKLFF
TGTGCCAGCAGTGAAGCAGGGGGGGCCAATGAAAAACTGTTTTTT
>TRBJ1-5|-|TRBV28|TRBD1
CASILTGGVNQPQHF
TGTGCCAGCATCCTCACAGGGGGGGTCAATCAGCCCCAGCATTTT
>TRBJ2-3|-|TRBV18|-
CASSPPPRDTQYF
TGTGCCAGCTCACCACCGCCTAGGGATACGCAGTATTTT
>TRBJ1-4|-|TRBV11-2|TRBD1
CASSFRDSNEKLFF
TGTGCCAGCAGTTTCCGGGACAGTAATGAAAAACTGTTTTTT
>TRBJ2-5|-|TRBV5-4|-
CASSLGLGQETQYF
TGTGCCAGCAGCTTGGGACTAGGGCAAGAGACCCAGTACTTC
>TRBJ2-5|-|TRBV30|-
CAWSVQVQETQYF
TGTGCCTGGAGTGTACAGGTCCAAGAGACCCAGTACTTC
>TRBJ1-1|-|TRBV18|-
CASSRNRQALGYTEAFF
TGTGCCAGCTCCCGGAACCGACAGGCTTTGGGGTACACTGAAGCTTTCTTT
>TRBJ1-1|-|TRBV27|TRBD1
CASRRGTGLVEAFF
TGTGCCAGCAGACGAGGGACAGGGCTTGTGGAAGCTTTCTTT
>TRBJ2-7|-|TRBV10-3|TRBD1
CAISERDSVYEQYF
TGTGCCATCAGTGAGAGGGACAGCGTCTACGAGCAGTACTTC
>TRBJ2-2|-|TRBV5-4|TRBD1
CASSRDPGQGNTGELFF
TGTGCCAGCAGCCGAGACCCTGGACAGGGTAACACCGGGGAGCTGTTTTTT
>TRBJ2-5|few|TRBV18|-
CASSPPDSQETQYF
TGTGCCAGCTCACCACCGGACAGCCAAGAGACCCAGTACTTC
>TRBJ2-1|-|TRBV28|-
CASSSPGRYNEQFF
TGTGCCAGCAGCAGTCCTGGGAGGTACAATGAGCAGTTCTTC
>TRBJ1-2|once|TRBV18|-
CASSPTDDRGYTF
TGTGCCAGCTCACCGACTGATGACCGCGGCTACACCTTC
>TRBJ1-2|-|TRBV2|-
CASSELEPGYTF
TGTGCCAGCAGTGAATTAGAGCCTGGCTACACCTTC
>TRBJ1-3|few|TRBV7-6|-
CASSATYGGRHENTIYF
TGTGCCAGCAGCGCAACTTATGGAGGGAGGCACGAAAACACCATATATTTT
>TRBJ1-5|-|TRBV18|-
CASSPLGGDSQPQHF
TGTGCCAGCTCACCACTCGGGGGGGACTCTCAGCCCCAGCATTTT
>TRBJ1-2|few|TRBV2|TRBD1
CASSGGQGDYGYTF
TGTGCCAGCAGTGGAGGACAGGGAGACTATGGCTACACCTTC
>TRBJ2-6|-|TRBV29-1|TRBD1
CSVLGTGIPSGANVLTF
TGCAGCGTTCTCGGGACAGGGATCCCCTCTGGGGCCAACGTCCTGACTTTC
>TRBJ2-7|-|TRBV5-1|-
CASSLATGIAYEQYF
TGCGCCAGCAGCTTGGCGACAGGAATTGCCTACGAGCAGTACTTC
>TRBJ2-3|-|TRBV7-9|-
CASSYGRGRGFADTQYF
TGTGCCAGCAGCTACGGGCGTGGACGAGGGTTCGCAGATACGCAGTATTTT